A single sample gave rise to the 11 T cell receptor beta chains below, sequenced in a study of OX40 agonist ivuxolimab in advanced cancers. Some clones are missing from TCRdb's copy, which holds only in-frame ones; the method was immunoSEQ multiplex PCR. The table includes some 74,000 clones, approximately 85% detected once. The sequencing used CD4+ or CD8+ T cells sorted from blood, collected in a trial of the OX40 agonist ivuxolimab. Every receptor here comes from an adult with an advanced solid tumor such as melanoma, head and neck, liver or kidney cancer.

V and J are TRBV11-3 and TRBJ2-5; D is unresolved. The closer fit of TRBJ2-7 to the DNA end suggests the J call may be wrong. The CDR3 spans 14 residues. The V gene's germline CDR1 is SGHNT and CDR2 YENEEA. This chain's CDR3 is CASSLGNRPYEQYF. In nucleotides, the CDR3 is TGTGCCAGCAGCTTAGGAAATCGCCCCTACGAGCAGTACTTC.

The chain combines TRBV5-5 with TRBJ2-3; 8 positions agree with TRBD1. V was pared by 5 bases and J by 2 bases, with 13 bases of the junction left unmatched. The CDR3 has 17 residues. Germline V gene data show CDR1 as SGHKS and CDR2 as YYEKEE (reference sequence). Here the CDR3 reads CASSYRQGPLITDTQYF. In DNA, the CDR3 is TGTGCCAGCAGTTACCGACAGGGGCCCCTTATCACAGATACGCAGTATTTT.

V usage is TRBV5-3 and J usage is TRBJ2-5; 13 bases fit TRBD2. TRBV5-3 is designated an ORF whose function remains uncertain. This CDR3 spans 15 amino acids. Unmatched junction bases numbered 8, after V lost 4 bases and J lost 8 bases. The CDR3 coding sequence is TGTGCCAGAAGCCCCAGACTAGCGGGAGGTCCTACCCAGTACTTC. As protein: CARSPRLAGGPTQYF.

J is TRBJ2-1 and V is TRBV7-3; 7 nucleotides align to TRBD2. V shed 5 bases, J shed 7 bases, and the junction held 11 bases outside the gene matches. CDR1 is SGHTA, CDR2 FQGTGA, per germline. This CDR3 region has 15 residues. CDR3 DNA sequence: TGTGCCAGCAGCCCATCAGCGGGGCGTCGGAATGAGCAGTTCTTC. This codes for CASSPSAGRRNEQFF. Full variable domain (rest looked up from reference TRBV7-3 and TRBJ2-1): GAGVSQTPSNKVTEKGKYVELRCDPISGHTALYWYRQSLGQGPEFLIYFQGTGAADDSGLPNDRFFAVRPEGSVSTLKIQRTERGDSAVYLCASSPSAGRRNEQFFGPGTRLTVL.

The J gene is TRBJ2-5, the V gene TRBV6-1; D is undetermined. The CDR3 consists of 12 residues. Trimming removed 6 bases from V and 5 bases from J, with 10 bases in between. CDR1 is MNHNS, CDR2 SASEGT, per germline. In DNA form, the CDR3 reads TGTGCCAGCAGCCCCCAAGTTGAGACCCAGTACTTC. Translation: CASSPQVETQYF.

The rearrangement uses TRBV5-6 and TRBJ1-2, with D uncertain. The CDR3 loop spans 15 amino acids. The V end lost 4 bases, the J end lost 5 bases, and 18 bases lay between the germline ends. CDR1 and CDR2 (germline): SGHDT, YYEEEE. The CDR3 DNA follows: TGTGCCAGCAGCCCCGGGCGTACATCGGCATATGGCTACACCTTC. This codes for CASSPGRTSAYGYTF.

The V and J genes are TRBV2 and TRBJ2-7, with a tentative D call TRBD1 (6 bases). Trimming left V 7 bases short and J 0 bases short, with 16 bases between. Per germline, CDR1 SNHLY and CDR2 FYNNEI. This CDR3 region has 15 residues. CDR3 in DNA: TGTGCCAGCATCAGAAACAGGGATCCCTCCTACGAGCAGTACTTC. It is translated as CASIRNRDPSYEQYF.

The J gene is TRBJ1-4, the V gene TRBV4-1; a weak D match, TRBD1 (6 bases). V was cut by 1 base and J by 3 bases, with 18 bases left in between. Germline V gene sequence: CDR1 MGHRA, CDR2 YSYEKL. The CDR3 loop spans 18 amino acids. In DNA form, the CDR3 reads TGCGCCAGCAGCCAAGCCTGGGGGCGCGGTGGGTCTAATGAAAAACTGTTTTTT. Amino acids: CASSQAWGRGGSNEKLFF.

The chain couples TRBV25-1 to TRBJ2-7, with D maybe TRBD1 (6 bases). Germline lookup yields CDR1 MGHDK and CDR2 SYGVNS. V shed 5 bases and J shed 1 base, with 12 bases lying between them. The CDR3 runs to 14 residues. The CDR3 DNA reads as TGTGCCAGCAGTTCCCTACAGGGATCCTACGAGCAGTACTTC. Translating it yields CASSSLQGSYEQYF.

The CDR3 is CASRTPYSTDTQYF. CDR3 bases: TGTGCCAGCAGAACGCCATATAGCACAGATACGCAGTATTTT. The chain employs TRBV2 and TRBJ2-3; D is uncertain. Between the trimmed V and J ends, which lost 6 bases and 0 bases, there was a span of 10 bases. This CDR3 has 14 amino acids. CDR1 and CDR2 (germline): SNHLY, FYNNEI.

The chain links TRBV4-1 to TRBJ2-1, with 10 bases matching TRBD2. The germline V gene has CDR1 MGHRA and CDR2 YSYEKL. V lost 1 base and J lost 7; bases outside the gene matches: 4. This CDR3 comprises 15 residues. This CDR3 reads CASSQVSGRGNEQFF. The CDR3, as DNA: TGCGCCAGCAGCCAAGTAAGCGGGAGGGGAAATGAGCAGTTCTTC.